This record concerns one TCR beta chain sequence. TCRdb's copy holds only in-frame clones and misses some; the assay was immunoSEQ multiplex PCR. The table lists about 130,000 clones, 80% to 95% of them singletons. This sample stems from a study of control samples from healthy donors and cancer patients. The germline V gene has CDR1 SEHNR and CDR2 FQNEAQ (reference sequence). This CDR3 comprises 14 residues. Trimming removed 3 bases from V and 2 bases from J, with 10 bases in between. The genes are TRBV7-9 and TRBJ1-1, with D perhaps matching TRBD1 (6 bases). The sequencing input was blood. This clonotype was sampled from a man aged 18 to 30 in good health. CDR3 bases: TGTGCCAGCAGCTTCCAGGACAGAAACACTGAAGCTTTCTTT. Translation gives CASSFQDRNTEAFF.